This entry lists 2 T cell receptor beta chains sequenced from one sample in a study of CD8 T cells in ankylosing spondylitis. TCRdb re-derived calls from the 5' RACE reads in MiXCR, one entry per CDR3 protein. Here the sample spans roughly 140,000 distinct CDR3 sequences, around 43% being singletons. Sequencing was carried out using synovial fluid, either unsorted or a sorted T cell fraction (not recorded which). Receptors originate from a male donor with ankylosing spondylitis.

The chain is built from TRBV12-3 or TRBV12-4 and TRBJ2-7; D is uncertain. V was trimmed by 7 bases and J by 6 bases, leaving 13 bases between them. This CDR3 region has 12 residues. This CDR3 is CASKGFWSEQYF. Written as DNA, the CDR3 is TGTGCCAGCAAAGGGTTCTGGTCCGAGCAGTACTTC.

This clonotype has just one count. The chain uses TRBV11-3 and TRBJ2-5; D not certain. This CDR3 is 13 amino acids long. The V end lost 0 bases, the J end lost 9 bases, and 11 bases lay between the germline ends. The germline gives CDR1 SGHNT, CDR2 YENEEA. This chain's CDR3 is CASSLDLWSAQYF. CDR3 nucleotides: TGTGCCAGCAGCTTAGATTTATGGTCGGCCCAGTACTTC. Drawing the rest from reference TRBV11-3 and TRBJ2-5, the complete variable domain is EAGVVQSPRYKIIEKKQPVAFWCNPISGHNTLYWYLQNLGQGPELLIRYENEEAVDDSQLPKDRFSAERLKGVDSTLKIQPAELGDSAVYLCASSLDLWSAQYFGPGTRLLVL.